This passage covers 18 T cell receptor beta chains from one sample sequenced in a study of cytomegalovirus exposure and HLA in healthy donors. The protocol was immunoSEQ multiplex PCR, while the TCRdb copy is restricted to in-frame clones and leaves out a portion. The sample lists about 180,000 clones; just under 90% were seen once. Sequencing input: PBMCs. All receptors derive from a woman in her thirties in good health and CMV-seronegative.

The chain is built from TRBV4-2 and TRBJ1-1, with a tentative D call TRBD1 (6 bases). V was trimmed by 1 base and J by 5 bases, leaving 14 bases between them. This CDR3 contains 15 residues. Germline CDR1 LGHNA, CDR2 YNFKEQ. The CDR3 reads CASSQVTGTGTEAFF. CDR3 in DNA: TGTGCCAGCAGCCAAGTTACAGGGACGGGGACTGAAGCTTTCTTT.

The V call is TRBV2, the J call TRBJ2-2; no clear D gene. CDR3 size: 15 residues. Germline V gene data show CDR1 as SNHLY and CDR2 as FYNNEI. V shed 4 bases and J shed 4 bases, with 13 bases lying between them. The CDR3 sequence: CASSAFGSGTGELFF. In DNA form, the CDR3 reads TGTGCCAGCAGTGCGTTCGGGTCGGGCACCGGGGAGCTGTTTTTT. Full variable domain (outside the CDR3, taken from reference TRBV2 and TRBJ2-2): EPEVTQTPSHQVTQMGQEVILRCVPISNHLYFYWYRQILGQKVEFLVSFYNNEISEKSEIFDDQFSVERPDGSNFTLKIRSTKLEDSAMYFCASSAFGSGTGELFFGEGSRLTVL.

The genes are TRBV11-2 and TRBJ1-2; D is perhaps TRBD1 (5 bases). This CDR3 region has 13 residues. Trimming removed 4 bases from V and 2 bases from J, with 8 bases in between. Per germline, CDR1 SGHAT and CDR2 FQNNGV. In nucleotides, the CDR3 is TGTGCCAGCAGCTCGACAGCAAACTATGGCTACACCTTC. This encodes CASSSTANYGYTF.

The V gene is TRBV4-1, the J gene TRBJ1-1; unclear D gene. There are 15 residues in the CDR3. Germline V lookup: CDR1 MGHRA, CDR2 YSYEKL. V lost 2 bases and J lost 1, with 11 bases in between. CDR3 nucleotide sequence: TGCGCCAGCAGCCAACCCCGTGGGAGGAACACTGAAGCTTTCTTT. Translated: CASSQPRGRNTEAFF.

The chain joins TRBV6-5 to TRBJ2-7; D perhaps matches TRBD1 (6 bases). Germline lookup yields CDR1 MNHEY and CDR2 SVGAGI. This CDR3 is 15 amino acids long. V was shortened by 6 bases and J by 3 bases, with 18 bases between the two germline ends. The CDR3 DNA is TGTGCCAGCAGGAATGCAGGGGTCGACCTCTACGAGCAGTACTTC. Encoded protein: CASRNAGVDLYEQYF.

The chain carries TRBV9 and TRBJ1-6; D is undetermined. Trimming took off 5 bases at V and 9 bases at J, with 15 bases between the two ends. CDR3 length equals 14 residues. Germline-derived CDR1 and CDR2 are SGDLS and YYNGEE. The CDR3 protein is CASRDVTESSPLHF. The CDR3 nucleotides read TGTGCCAGCAGGGATGTGACGGAGTCTTCACCCCTCCACTTT.

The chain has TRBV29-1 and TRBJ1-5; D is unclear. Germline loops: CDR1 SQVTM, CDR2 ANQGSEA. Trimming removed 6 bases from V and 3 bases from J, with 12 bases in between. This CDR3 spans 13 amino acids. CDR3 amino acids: CSVQTTDNQPQHF. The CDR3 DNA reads TGCAGCGTACAGACTACGGACAATCAGCCCCAGCATTTT.

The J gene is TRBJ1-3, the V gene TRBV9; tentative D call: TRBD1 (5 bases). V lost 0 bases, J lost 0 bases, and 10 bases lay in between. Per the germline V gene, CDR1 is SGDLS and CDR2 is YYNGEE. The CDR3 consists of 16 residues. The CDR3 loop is CASSVVDTYSGNTIYF. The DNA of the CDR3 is TGTGCCAGCAGCGTAGTGGACACATACTCTGGAAACACCATATATTTT.

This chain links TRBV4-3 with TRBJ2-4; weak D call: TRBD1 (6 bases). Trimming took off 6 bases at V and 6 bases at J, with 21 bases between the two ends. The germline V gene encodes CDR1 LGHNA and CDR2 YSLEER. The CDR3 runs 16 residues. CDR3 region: CASSRTGVGALNIQYF. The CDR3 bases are TGCGCCAGCAGTAGAACCGGGGTGGGGGCTCTAAACATTCAGTACTTC.

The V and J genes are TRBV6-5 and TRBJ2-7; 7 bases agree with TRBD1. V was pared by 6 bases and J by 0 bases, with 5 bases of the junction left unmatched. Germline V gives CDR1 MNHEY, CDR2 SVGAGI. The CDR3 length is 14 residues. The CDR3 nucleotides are TGTGCCAGCAGGGGCCGGGACAGCTCCTACGAGCAGTACTTC. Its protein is CASRGRDSSYEQYF.

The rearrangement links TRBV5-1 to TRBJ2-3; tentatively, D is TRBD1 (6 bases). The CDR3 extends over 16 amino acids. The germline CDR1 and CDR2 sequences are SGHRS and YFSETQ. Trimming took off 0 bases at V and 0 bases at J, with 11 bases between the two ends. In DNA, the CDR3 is TGCGCCAGCAGCTTGGGGGGGCAAACTAGCACAGATACGCAGTATTTT. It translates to CASSLGGQTSTDTQYF.

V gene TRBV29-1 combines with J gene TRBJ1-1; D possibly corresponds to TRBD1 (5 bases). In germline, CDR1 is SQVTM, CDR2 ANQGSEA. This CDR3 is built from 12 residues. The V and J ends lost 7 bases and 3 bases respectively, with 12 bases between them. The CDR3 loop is CSDAGGDTEAFF. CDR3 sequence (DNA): TGCAGCGACGCCGGGGGGGACACTGAAGCTTTCTTT.

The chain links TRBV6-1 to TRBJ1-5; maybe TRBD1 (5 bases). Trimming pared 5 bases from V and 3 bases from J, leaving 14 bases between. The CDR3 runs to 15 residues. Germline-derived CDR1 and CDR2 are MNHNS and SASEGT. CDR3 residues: CASSPSGGYNQPQHF. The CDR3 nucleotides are TGTGCCAGCAGTCCCTCCGGGGGGTACAATCAGCCCCAGCATTTT.

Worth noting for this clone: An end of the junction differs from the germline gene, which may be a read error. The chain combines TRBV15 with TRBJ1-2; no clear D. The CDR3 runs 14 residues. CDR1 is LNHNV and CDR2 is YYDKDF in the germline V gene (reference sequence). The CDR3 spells CATSTSRGNYGHTF. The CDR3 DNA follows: TGTGCCACCAGCACCAGCCGGGGAAACTATGGCCACACCTTC.

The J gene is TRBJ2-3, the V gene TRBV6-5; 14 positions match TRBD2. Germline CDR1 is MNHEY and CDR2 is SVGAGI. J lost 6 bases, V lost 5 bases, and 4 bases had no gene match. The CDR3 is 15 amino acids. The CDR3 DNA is TGTGCCAGCAGTCGACTAGCGGGGGGGACGGATACGCAGTATTTT. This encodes CASSRLAGGTDTQYF.

The CDR3: CASRGQFDSNQPQHF. The CDR3 DNA reads TGTGCCAGCCGGGGACAGTTCGATAGCAATCAGCCCCAGCATTTT. V gene TRBV27 combines with J gene TRBJ1-5; 7 positions match TRBD1. The CDR3 loop spans 15 amino acids. V lost 8 bases and J lost 0; bases outside the gene matches: 7. CDR1 is MNHEY and CDR2 is SMNVEV in the germline V gene (reference sequence).

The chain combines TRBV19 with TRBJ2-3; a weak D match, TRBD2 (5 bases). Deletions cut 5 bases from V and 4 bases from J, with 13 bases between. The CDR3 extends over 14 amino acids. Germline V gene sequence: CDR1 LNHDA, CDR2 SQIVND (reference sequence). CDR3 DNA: TGTGCCAGTAGTCCGCGAGCGGTGGCAGATACGCAGTATTTT. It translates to CASSPRAVADTQYF.

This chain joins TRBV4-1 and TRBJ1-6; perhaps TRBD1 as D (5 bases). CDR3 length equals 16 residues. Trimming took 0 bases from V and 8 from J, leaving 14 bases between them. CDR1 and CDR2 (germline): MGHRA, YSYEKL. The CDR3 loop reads CASSQDLRALYSPLHF. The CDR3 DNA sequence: TGCGCCAGCAGCCAAGATCTCAGGGCCCTATATTCACCCCTCCACTTT.